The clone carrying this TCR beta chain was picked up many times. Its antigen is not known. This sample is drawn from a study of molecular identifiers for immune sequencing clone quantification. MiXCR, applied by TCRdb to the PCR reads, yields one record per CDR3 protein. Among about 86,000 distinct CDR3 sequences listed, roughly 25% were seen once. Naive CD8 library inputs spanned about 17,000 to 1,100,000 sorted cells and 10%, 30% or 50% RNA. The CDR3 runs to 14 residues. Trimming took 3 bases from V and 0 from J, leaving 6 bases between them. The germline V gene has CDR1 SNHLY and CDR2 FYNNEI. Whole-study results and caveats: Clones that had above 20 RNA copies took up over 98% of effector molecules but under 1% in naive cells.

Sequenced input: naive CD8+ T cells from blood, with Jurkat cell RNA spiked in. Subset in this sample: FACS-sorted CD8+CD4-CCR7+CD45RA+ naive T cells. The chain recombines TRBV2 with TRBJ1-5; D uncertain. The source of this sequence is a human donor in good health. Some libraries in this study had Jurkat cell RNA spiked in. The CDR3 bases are TGTGCCAGCAGTGACACAGATAGCAATCAGCCCCAGCATTTT. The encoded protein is CASSDTDSNQPQHF.